This T cell receptor (beta chain) is drawn from a study of T-cell reconstitution after alpha-beta-depleted transplantation in children. Germline assignment: CDR1 MNHEY and CDR2 SMNVEV (reference sequence). The CDR3 is 15 residues long. V was shortened by 3 bases and J by 4 bases, with 15 bases between the two germline ends. Unique molecular identifiers were incorporated during preparation of the TCRbeta library. TCRdb independently ran MiXCR on the PCR reads; one entry per CDR3 protein. Of more than 85,000 distinct CDR3 sequences detected, around a tenth appear once; the ten largest clones hold 8%. Ten or more counts support this clonotype.

This TCR was sampled from a human donor who donated a stem cell graft to a child with acute lymphoblastic leukemia. The source material was PBMCs from the stem cell graft donor, sampled from the stem cell graft. This chain connects TRBV27 to TRBJ2-5; a weak D match, TRBD1 (7 bases). The CDR3 protein is CASSLGSQGGETQYF. CDR3 in DNA: TGTGCCAGCAGTTTGGGGTCGCAGGGGGGAGAGACCCAGTACTTC.